The TCR beta chain described here comes from a study of blood T cell repertoires in COVID-19 (dated by TCRdb to 2018 to 2020). Regarding the complete study: Collaborator samples came from the United States, Italy and Spain and covered acute and convalescent phases of COVID-19. The prospective study material was composed of cDNA or gDNA derived from T cells, B-cell-depleted T cells, or PBMCs. The dataset comprised deeply sampled blood TCRbeta repertoires from subjects exposed to, actively infected with, or recovered from COVID-19. The repertoires were made available in a free public database intended to serve as a resource for research on the immune response to SARS-CoV-2. The samples were drawn from two sources: the first 160 participants of the ongoing ImmuneRACE study, and some 1,300 subjects contributed by 6 global collaborators. The sample metadata nearly always contained a de-identified subject ID, COVID-19 status, age in years and sex. HLA class I and class II types, where available, came from metadata supplied by the sample provider rather than from assay-based typing. The investigation overall reported the following: The amount of clinical and demographic metadata varied by source and participant and was provided uncurated.

Whole blood was collected in K2EDTA tubes by collaborating institutions according to the institutions' own protocols. For TCRbeta analysis, collaborator samples were shipped as frozen whole blood, as isolated PBMCs, or as DNA extracted from either sample type. This clone was picked up one time. This receptor's antigen is unknown. It has no much larger one-base neighbor in the sample; base qualities were not kept. TCRbeta CDR3 regions were amplified from genomic DNA using the immunoSEQ Assay, a bias-controlled multiplex PCR. The original methods were these. The number of nucleated cells in each sample was estimated by amplification of reference gene primers within the assay. To quantify the absolute abundance of each unique TCRbeta CDR3 rearrangement, sequence reads were collapsed and filtered. For each sample, productive Simpson clonality was calculated by taking the square root of Simpson's diversity index across productive rearrangements. As stored in TCRdb, this immuneACCESS dataset retains in-frame rearrangements with V and J assigned. A fraction of the clones does not appear; measured against another copy, unresolved V genes explain less than half of the discrepancy, and the remainder lacks a known reason. V and J calls and clone size are as listed in that table; D and trimming were resolved from the DNA. Here the sample has some 60,000 clones; around 86% occur a single time. Of the sample, more than 0.9% is held by the ten largest clones.

CDR1 and CDR2, looked up from the germline V gene, are SGHRS and YFSETQ. The CDR3 numbers 14 residues from cysteine through phenylalanine. Just CDR3 DNA is preserved here, 42 bases in frame from base 1. V loses 2 bases, J loses 2 bases, and the germline ends lie 10 bases apart. This chain is built from TRBV5-1 and TRBJ1-1, with the D gene not confidently named. The sample was peripheral blood. The sequence came from a man in his 70s with acute or convalescent COVID-19. The DNA sequence follows: TGCGCCAGCAGCTTAGAACAGACCAACACTGAAGCTTTCTTT. The resulting protein is CASSLEQTNTEAFF. Supplemented by the reference TRBV5-1 and TRBJ1-1 proteins around the CDR3, the complete variable domain is KAGVTQTPRYLIKTRGQQVTLSCSPISGHRSVSWYQQTPGQGLQFLFEYFSETQRNKGNFPGRFSGRQFSNSRSEMNVSTLELGDSALYLCASSLEQTNTEAFFGQGTRLTVV.